The 19 T cell receptor beta chains reported below all come from one sample, sequenced in a study of T cell responses to AZD1222 COVID-19 vaccine. Generated by immunoSEQ multiplex PCR, the TCRdb table keeps only in-frame clones and is missing some. This repertoire shows under 200,000 clones, almost 95% found once; its top ten account for roughly a tenth. The sequences come from peripheral blood, collected on day 0 of AZD1222 vaccination. Receptors were obtained from an adult in good health.

The chain uses TRBV19 and TRBJ1-5; 8 nucleotides agree with TRBD1. Germline V gene data show CDR1 as LNHDA and CDR2 as SQIVND (reference sequence). The CDR3 totals 15 residues. V lost 1 base to trimming and J lost 4 bases; unmatched junction nucleotides: 3. DNA of the CDR3: TGTGCCAGTAGTATAGGGCAGGGGGCGAATCAGCCCCAGCATTTT. Its translation: CASSIGQGANQPQHF.

The CDR3 DNA follows: TGTGCCAGCAGCCCTGGCAGGGATAGGTATGGCTACACCTTC. Protein product: CASSPGRDRYGYTF. This chain links TRBV4-2 with TRBJ1-2; the D gene is possibly TRBD1 (5 bases). CDR1 is LGHNA, CDR2 YNFKEQ, per germline. The V gene lost 4 bases and the J gene lost 5 bases, with 14 bases spanning the gap. The CDR3 extends over 14 amino acids.

The V gene is TRBV6-2 or TRBV6-3, the J gene TRBJ1-1, with TRBD1 matching over 10 bases. The CDR3 length is 18 residues. Unmatched junction bases numbered 12, after V lost 5 bases and J lost 0 bases. Germline V gene data show CDR1 as MNHEY and CDR2 as SVGEGT. The CDR3 region is CASSRPGQGSHMNTEAFF. DNA of the CDR3: TGTGCCAGCAGTCGCCCGGGACAGGGGTCCCACATGAACACTGAAGCTTTCTTT.

The chain couples TRBV28 to TRBJ1-5; D unresolved. Germline CDR1 is MDHEN and CDR2 is SYDVKM. This CDR3 is 14 amino acids long. Trimming cost V 4 bases and J 3 bases, with 10 bases left between them. The CDR3 spells CASSSPGDNQPQHF. CDR3 nucleotides: TGTGCCAGCAGTTCTCCTGGGGACAATCAGCCCCAGCATTTT.

The chain couples TRBV5-6 to TRBJ2-5; a possible D gene is TRBD1 (7 bases). Germline V CDR1 and CDR2: SGHDT, YYEEEE. The V end was cut by 4 bases, the J end by 5 bases, with 15 bases between. The CDR3 contains 14 residues. CDR3 DNA sequence: TGTGCCAGCAGCATCCTGACAGGGAGGGAGACCCAGTACTTC. This translates into CASSILTGRETQYF. Complete variable domain (other parts from reference TRBV5-6 and TRBJ2-5): DAGVTQSPTHLIKTRGQQVTLRCSPKSGHDTVSWYQQALGQGPQFIFQYYEEEERQRGNFPDRFSGHQFPNYSSELNVNALLLGDSALYLCASSILTGRETQYFGPGTRLLVL.

V is TRBV27 and J is TRBJ2-1; D is uncertain. V was trimmed by 2 bases and J by 5 bases, leaving 7 bases between them. The CDR3 runs 13 residues. Germline V gene data show CDR1 as MNHEY and CDR2 as SMNVEV (reference sequence). CDR3: CASSLVENNEQFF. Here the CDR3 DNA reads TGTGCCAGCAGTTTAGTCGAGAACAATGAGCAGTTCTTC.

The rearrangement uses TRBV11-3 and TRBJ2-1; a possible D gene is TRBD2 (7 bases). V was pared by 6 bases and J by 7 bases, with 10 bases between. This CDR3 is 12 amino acids long. Germline V gene lookup returns CDR1 SGHNT and CDR2 YENEEA. The CDR3 nucleotides read TGTGCCAGCAGAGGGGGAGGGAATGAGCAGTTCTTC. Translated, it gives CASRGGGNEQFF.

The chain joins TRBV10-3 to TRBJ1-2; a possible D gene is TRBD1 (6 bases). Germline V lookup: CDR1 ENHRY, CDR2 SYGVKD. The CDR3 runs 17 residues. V was shortened by 0 bases and J by 3 bases, with 17 bases between the two germline ends. The DNA of the CDR3 is TGTGCCATCAGTGAGTCGAATCGACAGGACGCCTACTATGGCTACACCTTC. Protein product: CAISESNRQDAYYGYTF.

CDR3 nucleotide sequence: TGTGCCAGCGGGGCTAGCGGACTCAATGAGCAGTTCTTC. Amino acid sequence: CASGASGLNEQFF. V gene TRBV27 combines with J gene TRBJ2-1; 7 positions agree with TRBD2. Trimming cost V 8 bases and J 6 bases; bases outside gene matches: 7. This CDR3 region has 13 residues. CDR1 and CDR2 from the germline V gene are MNHEY and SMNVEV (reference sequence).

This clone was observed a single time. The V and J genes are TRBV23-1 and TRBJ2-5; the match to TRBD2 covers 7 bases. TRBV23-1 is reported as an ORF; its role is uncertain. J was trimmed by 0 bases and V by 2 bases; bases with no gene match: 12. This CDR3 spans 18 amino acids. Written as DNA, the CDR3 is TGCGCCAGCAGTCAAGGTCGTTGGCTAGCGGTGTACCAAGAGACCCAGTACTTC. Translating gives CASSQGRWLAVYQETQYF.

The chain employs TRBV29-1 and TRBJ1-2; possible D gene TRBD1, 5 bases. CDR3 length equals 13 residues. CDR1 is SQVTM, CDR2 ANQGSEA, per germline. Trimming removed 4 bases from V and 2 bases from J, with 11 bases in between. In DNA form, the CDR3 reads TGCAGCGTTGCCGGGACTGCGAACTATGGCTACACCTTC. Translating gives CSVAGTANYGYTF.

The chain joins TRBV3-1 (or the pseudogene TRBV3-2) to TRBJ1-6; possible D gene TRBD1, 5 bases. V was trimmed by 0 bases and J by 0 bases, leaving 6 bases between them. Germline CDR1 LGHDT, CDR2 YNNKEL (reference sequence). This CDR3 has 16 amino acids. The CDR3 loop is CASSQEGRSYNSPLHF. The CDR3 nucleotides read TGTGCCAGCAGCCAAGAGGGACGCTCCTATAATTCACCCCTCCACTTT.

V is TRBV27 and J is TRBJ1-2; D is perhaps TRBD1 (5 bases). V lost 5 bases and J lost 2, with 9 bases in between. Germline V gene data show CDR1 as MNHEY and CDR2 as SMNVEV (reference sequence). CDR3 length: 13 residues. As DNA, the CDR3 is TGTGCCAGCAGTGGGGACGGGAACTATGGCTACACCTTC. It is translated as CASSGDGNYGYTF.

V is TRBV20-1 and J is TRBJ1-1; TRBD1 might be the D (6 bases). Germline V gene lookup returns CDR1 DFQATT and CDR2 SNEGSKA (reference sequence). The ends were cut back, 3 bases at V and 0 bases at J, with 11 bases in the middle. The CDR3 spans 14 residues. The CDR3 region is CSASPTGMNTEAFF. The CDR3 coding sequence is TGCAGTGCTAGTCCGACAGGAATGAACACTGAAGCTTTCTTT.

This clone was found once. The gene calls are TRBV5-4 and TRBJ2-1; no definite D call. This CDR3 has 16 residues. Germline V gene lookup returns CDR1 SGHNT and CDR2 YYREEE (reference sequence). Between the trimmed V and J ends, which lost 5 bases and 2 bases, there was a span of 17 bases. The CDR3: CASSPPSTRPYNEQFF. The CDR3 DNA reads TGTGCCAGCAGTCCTCCGAGCACAAGGCCCTACAATGAGCAGTTCTTC.

This chain joins TRBV19 and TRBJ2-3, with 14 bases identical to TRBD2. V lost 3 bases and J lost 4; bases outside the gene matches: 6. CDR3 length equals 17 residues. Germline CDR1 is LNHDA and CDR2 is SQIVND (reference sequence). The CDR3 spells CASSIRLAGGLADTQYF. The CDR3 region has the DNA TGTGCCAGTAGTATCCGACTAGCGGGAGGGTTAGCAGATACGCAGTATTTT.

The chain links TRBV28 to TRBJ2-7; D might be TRBD2 (5 bases). This CDR3 has 14 amino acids. V lost 3 bases and J 0 bases, leaving 9 bases between the germline ends. Germline V gene data show CDR1 as MDHEN and CDR2 as SYDVKM. CDR3 region: CASSFLLGSYEQYF. CDR3 DNA: TGTGCCAGCAGTTTCTTACTAGGCTCCTACGAGCAGTACTTC.

The V and J genes are TRBV9 and TRBJ2-1; tentatively, D is TRBD2 (7 bases). The V end lost 2 bases, the J end lost 6 bases, and 18 bases lay between the germline ends. CDR1 SGDLS and CDR2 YYNGEE come from the germline V gene. CDR3 length equals 16 residues. For the CDR3, the DNA is TGTGCCAGCAGCGTCAGGTGGGAGGGGGTCTTCAATGAGCAGTTCTTC. Protein sequence: CASSVRWEGVFNEQFF.

J is TRBJ2-1 and V is TRBV5-1, with D hard to call. The CDR3 is made up of 13 amino acids. Trimming shortened V by 2 bases and J by 7 bases, and 10 bases separated the two germline ends. Germline V gives CDR1 SGHRS, CDR2 YFSETQ. In nucleotides, the CDR3 is TGCGCCAGCAGCTTTATCGCCTTAAATGAGCAGTTCTTC. Translating it yields CASSFIALNEQFF.